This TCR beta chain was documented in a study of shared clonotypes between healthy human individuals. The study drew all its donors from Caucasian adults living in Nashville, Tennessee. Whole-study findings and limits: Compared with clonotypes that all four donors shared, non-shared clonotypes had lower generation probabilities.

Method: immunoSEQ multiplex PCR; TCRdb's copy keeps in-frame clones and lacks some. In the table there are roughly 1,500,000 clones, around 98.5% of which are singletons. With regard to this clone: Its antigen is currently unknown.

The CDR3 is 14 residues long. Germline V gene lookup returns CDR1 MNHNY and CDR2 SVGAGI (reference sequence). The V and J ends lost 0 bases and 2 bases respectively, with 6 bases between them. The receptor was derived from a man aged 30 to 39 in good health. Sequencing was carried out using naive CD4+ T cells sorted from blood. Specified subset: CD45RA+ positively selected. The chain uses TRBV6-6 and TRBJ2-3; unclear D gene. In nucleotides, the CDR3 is TGTGCCAGCAGTTACTCGAAGGTCACAGATACGCAGTATTTT. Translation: CASSYSKVTDTQYF.